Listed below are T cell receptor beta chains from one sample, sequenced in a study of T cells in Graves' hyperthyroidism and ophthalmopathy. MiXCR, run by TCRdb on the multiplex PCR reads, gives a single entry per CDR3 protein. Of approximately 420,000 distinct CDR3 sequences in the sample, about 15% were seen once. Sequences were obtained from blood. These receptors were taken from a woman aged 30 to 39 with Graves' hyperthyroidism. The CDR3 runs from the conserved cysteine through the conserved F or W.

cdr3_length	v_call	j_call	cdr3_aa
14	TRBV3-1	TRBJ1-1	CASSLQTTNTEAFF
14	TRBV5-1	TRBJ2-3	CASPRTGETDTQYF
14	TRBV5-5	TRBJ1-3	CASSAGGEWNTIYF
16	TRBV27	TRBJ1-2	CASSFHLGGFNYGYTF
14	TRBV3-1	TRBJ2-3	CASSPGTGEDTQYF
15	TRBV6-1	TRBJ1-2	CASSYSGREDYGYTF
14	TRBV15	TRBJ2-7	CATSSQPGGDEQYF
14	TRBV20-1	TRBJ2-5	CSARIGGAGETQYF
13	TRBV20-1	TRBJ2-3	CSARDFLAATQYF
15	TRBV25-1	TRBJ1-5	CASSESSNRGQPQHF
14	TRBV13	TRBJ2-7	CASRSYRVAGEQYF
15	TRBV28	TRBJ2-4	CASRGTGDLGDIQYF
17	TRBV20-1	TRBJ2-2	CSAREGLKGSNTGELFF
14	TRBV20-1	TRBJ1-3	CSARVPLSGNTIYF
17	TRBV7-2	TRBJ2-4	CASSLATGGSKNILQYF
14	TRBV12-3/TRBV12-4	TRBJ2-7	CASSTTGETYEQYF
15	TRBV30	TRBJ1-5	CAWSVKGGPNQPQHF
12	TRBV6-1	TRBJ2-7	CASTRASYEQYF
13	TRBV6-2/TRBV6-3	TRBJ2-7	CASSSDVNYEQYF
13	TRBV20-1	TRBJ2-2	CSALPENTGELFF
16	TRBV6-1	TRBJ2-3	CASKRGSSSGTDTQYF
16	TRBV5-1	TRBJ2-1	CASSLPNQAGANEQFF
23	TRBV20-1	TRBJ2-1	CSARDIGLAPATAQSSQNNEQFF
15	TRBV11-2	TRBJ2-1	CASSLRGLAGNEQFF
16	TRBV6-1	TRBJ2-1	CASSSNGAGGPNEQFF
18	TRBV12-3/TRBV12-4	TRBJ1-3	CASSPRDRGSVSGNTIYF
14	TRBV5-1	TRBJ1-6	CASQPGTNNSPLHF
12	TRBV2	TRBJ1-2	CASSSGRGGYTF
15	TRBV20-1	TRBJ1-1	CSAINIGGLNTEAFF